This entry features one T cell receptor (beta chain) sequence. Trimming shortened V by 2 bases and J by 8 bases, and 3 bases separated the two germline ends. Germline-derived CDR1 and CDR2 are SNHLY and FYNNEI. This CDR3 contains 10 residues. The data belong to a study of blood T cell repertoires in COVID-19. Study information: Researchers got acute and convalescent COVID-19 samples from the United States, Italy and Spain.

Original handling: How many nucleated cells were present was estimated from reference gene primer amplification. Here immunoSEQ multiplex PCR was the method, and the copy in TCRdb shows in-frame clones only, minus some. D and trimming come from the DNA, and the V and J calls and clone size come from that table. This table holds more than 150,000 clones, about 90% found once. Participants' reported clinical history set cohort assignment. Donors in Cohort 3 counted as recovered after two negative PCRs, clearance, or symptom resolution. This sequence was found in a woman aged 25 to 39 who had recovered from COVID-19. Input material: PBMCs or T cells enriched from blood (not recorded which). V is TRBV2 and J is TRBJ1-2; D remains unclear. CDR3 nucleotide sequence: TGTGCCAGCAGTGAAAGCGGCTACACCTTC. Translating gives CASSESGYTF. The full variable domain, completed using reference TRBV2 and TRBJ1-2, is EPEVTQTPSHQVTQMGQEVILRCVPISNHLYFYWYRQILGQKVEFLVSFYNNEISEKSEIFDDQFSVERPDGSNFTLKIRSTKLEDSAMYFCASSESGYTFGSGTRLTVV.